A single TCR beta chain is shown here with its context. V dropped 5 bases and J dropped 2 bases, with 14 bases sitting between them. The CDR3 is made up of 15 amino acids. CDR1 is SGHVS, CDR2 FQNEAQ, per germline. The data were obtained in a study of cytomegalovirus exposure and HLA in healthy donors. The PCR made use of 60 Vbeta and 13 Jbeta primers. Assay used: immunoSEQ multiplex PCR; TCRdb lists only in-frame clones, some missing. The data hold under 150,000 clones, with 65% observed a single time. The sequence came from a middle-aged woman in good health and CMV-seropositive. The sample comprised PBMCs. The chain employs TRBV7-8 and TRBJ2-3, with a possible D match to TRBD2 (5 bases). The CDR3 sequence: CASSRGSGVTDTQYF. The DNA of the CDR3 is TGTGCCAGCAGCAGAGGGTCTGGGGTCACAGATACGCAGTATTTT.